The 19 T cell receptor beta chains presented below share a single source sample, sequenced in a study of tumor-infiltrating lymphocytes in primary liver carcinoma. The researchers produced TCR beta cDNA from roughly 500 ng total RNA with a constant-region primer. Three nested multiplex PCR rounds, a slightly modified ARM-PCR method, built the TCR beta libraries. A C-beta reverse primer and TRBV1-TRBV30 forward primers served in each of the first two PCR rounds, at 9 to 11 cycles apiece. TCRdb itself ran the multiplex PCR reads through MiXCR, one entry per CDR3 protein. This sample yields 110,000 or so distinct CDR3 sequences, of which around 83% are seen a single time; approximately 20% belongs to the top ten. Extraction of RNA together with DNA used about 18-31 mg of unsorted bulk tissue. Sequenced material: liver tumor tissue from sampling region 3. The subset was: tumor region T3, left-lateral pole. The receptor set was obtained from a man aged 35 to 55 with primary liver carcinoma and hepatitis B virus infection.

Worth noting for this clonotype: At one end, the junction sequence differs from germline, possibly due to a read error. The rearrangement joins TRBV30 to TRBJ2-2; D possibly matches TRBD1 or TRBD2 (5 bases each). The length of the CDR3 is 14 residues. Per germline, CDR1 GTSNPN and CDR2 SVGIG (reference sequence). The CDR3 loop reads CAWRGQEDIGKLFF. The CDR3 DNA is TGTGCCTGGAGAGGTCAGGAGGACATCGGGAAGCTGTTTTTT. Full variable domain (outside the CDR3, taken from reference TRBV30 and TRBJ2-2): SQTIHQWPATLVQPVGSPLSLECTVEGTSNPNLYWYRQAAGRGLQLLFYSVGIGQISSEVPQNLSASRPQDRQFILSSKKLLLSDSGFYLCAWRGQEDIGKLFFGEGSRLTVL.

The chain has TRBV9 and TRBJ2-1; D tentatively reads TRBD1 or TRBD2 (5 bases each). Germline values: CDR1 SGDLS, CDR2 YYNGEE. The CDR3 runs 16 residues. V was shortened by 5 bases and J by 0 bases, with 15 bases between the two germline ends. CDR3 region: CASSSLAGSSYNEQFF. The CDR3 bases are TGTGCCAGCAGTTCCCTAGCAGGGAGCTCCTACAATGAGCAGTTCTTC.

Concerning this clonotype itself: The junction departs from germline at one end; a sequencing error may be responsible. CDR3 in amino acids: CASSFTWVNEQFF. The CDR3, as DNA: TGTGCGAGCAGTTTCACATGGGTCAATGAGCAGTTCTTC. The V and J genes are TRBV11-2 and TRBJ2-1, with D unresolved. Germline loops: CDR1 SGHAT, CDR2 FQNNGV. The CDR3 runs 13 residues.

This sequence joins TRBV11-2 and TRBJ2-5; perhaps D is TRBD1 or TRBD2 (5 bases each). CDR1 and CDR2 from the germline V gene are SGHAT and FQNNGV. V lost 5 bases and J 5 bases, leaving 21 bases between the germline ends. The CDR3 is made up of 16 amino acids. The CDR3 DNA is TGTGCCAGCAGCCCTGGGGCCCGAGGGGACGCCGAGACCCAGTACTTC. The encoded protein is CASSPGARGDAETQYF.

Points on this clonotype: Mismatch with germline at one junction end may stem from a read error. V and J are TRBV4-1 and TRBJ2-1; D is possibly TRBD1 (6 bases). In germline, CDR1 is MGHRA, CDR2 YSYEKL. The CDR3 is made up of 16 amino acids. The CDR3, as DNA: TGCGCCAGCAGCCAACTTGGGACATGGTTCTACAATGAACAGTTCTTC. Translation gives CASSQLGTWFYNEQFF.

Details on this clonotype: At one end, the junction sequence differs from germline, possibly due to a read error. V is TRBV4-2 and J is TRBJ2-2; unclear D gene. The CDR3 loop spans 14 amino acids. Germline values: CDR1 LGHNA, CDR2 YNFKEQ. CDR3 nucleotide sequence: TGTGTCAGCAACCCGGAACGTTCCACCGGGGAGCTGTTTTTT. Protein sequence: CVSNPERSTGELFF.

Notes on this clonotype: This is likely a read error, given that the CDR3 carries no conserved phenylalanine or tryptophan at its end. V is TRBV5-1 and J is TRBJ2-2; 11 bases are a match to TRBD2. Germline assignment: CDR1 SGHRS and CDR2 YFSETQ. The CDR3 runs 17 residues. CDR3 sequence: CVSSFETSGRNTGELFL. The CDR3 DNA follows: TGCGTCAGCAGCTTCGAAACTAGCGGGAGGAACACCGGGGAGCTGTTTTTA.

The chain combines TRBV19 with TRBJ2-3; unclear D gene. Germline CDR1 and CDR2: LNHDA and SQIVND (reference sequence). The V end lost 4 bases, the J end lost 4 bases, and 9 bases lay between the germline ends. CDR3 length equals 13 residues. CDR3 in DNA: TGTGCCAGTAGTAACCGTAATTCAGATACGCAGTATTTT. Amino acid sequence: CASSNRNSDTQYF.

In regard to this clonotype: The missing conserved phenylalanine or tryptophan at the end of this CDR3 makes a read error likely. This chain connects TRBV5-4 to TRBJ2-7; maybe TRBD2 (6 bases). The germline V gene has CDR1 SGHNT and CDR2 YYREEE (reference sequence). This CDR3 has 13 amino acids. DNA for the CDR3: TGTGCAAGCAGCTTGGGGGGTACCTACGAGCAGTACCTC. This gives the protein CASSLGGTYEQYL.

With regard to this clonotype: Because it lacks the conserved phenylalanine or tryptophan at the end, this CDR3 is likely a read error. The V and J genes are TRBV10-3 and TRBJ2-2, with D maybe TRBD1 (5 bases). Germline V gene lookup returns CDR1 ENHRY and CDR2 SYGVKD. The CDR3 is made up of 14 amino acids. Trimming left V 4 bases short and J 3 bases short, with 9 bases between. As DNA, the CDR3 is TGTGCCATCAGTGGGATAGGGGACACCGGGGAGCTGTTTTTA. Its protein is CAISGIGDTGELFL.

This clonotype came up once. Germline is not matched at one junction end, which may reflect a read error. CDR3 DNA sequence: TGTGCCAGCAGCTTTGGGACCAGCGTGAGTCCTTTGGAGACTCAGTACTTC. Protein sequence: CASSFGTSVSPLETQYF. The chain couples TRBV11-3 to TRBJ2-5; D possibly matches TRBD1 or TRBD2 (5 bases each). The CDR3 runs to 17 residues. Germline V gene data show CDR1 as SGHNT and CDR2 as YENEEA.

A word on this clonotype: The CDR3 does not end in the conserved phenylalanine or tryptophan, so this is likely a read error. The chain joins TRBV29-1 to TRBJ2-5; D tentatively reads TRBD1 or TRBD2 (5 bases each). The CDR3 is 11 amino acids. Germline-derived CDR1 and CDR2 are SQVTM and ANQGSEA. CDR3 amino acids: CGGNARGTQYP. Written as DNA, the CDR3 is TGCGGGGGAAATGCAAGGGGGACCCAGTACCCC.

This clonotype was recorded at least ten times. The chain couples TRBV5-1 to TRBJ1-3; no firm D call. Germline V lookup: CDR1 SGHRS, CDR2 YFSETQ. V was trimmed by 0 bases and J by 1 base, leaving 11 bases between them. The CDR3 has 16 amino acids. The CDR3 sequence: CASSLGYRASGNTIYF. The CDR3 DNA is TGCGCCAGCAGCTTGGGGTACCGGGCTTCTGGAAACACCATATATTTT.

A remark on this clonotype: A read error may account for a junction end that differs from germline. This chain joins TRBV5-1 and TRBJ1-6, with 7 bases matching TRBD1. The germline CDR1 and CDR2 sequences are SGHRS and YFSETQ. The CDR3 has 16 amino acids. This CDR3 is CTRSDSLTGHNSPPHF. CDR3 nucleotide sequence: TGCACCAGGAGCGACAGCCTGACAGGGCATAATTCACCCCCCCACTTT.

This clonotype has at least ten counts. V and J are TRBV5-5 and TRBJ2-1; 10 bases agree with TRBD1. Trimming cost V 0 bases and J 5 bases; bases outside gene matches: 17. The length of the CDR3 is 20 residues. CDR1 is SGHKS and CDR2 is YYEKEE in the germline V gene (reference sequence). This chain's CDR3 is CASSLVRTGGVGFRNNEQFF. CDR3 nucleotides: TGTGCCAGCAGCTTGGTCCGGACAGGGGGGGTAGGGTTTCGGAACAATGAGCAGTTCTTC.

With respect to this clonotype: The junction differs from germline at one of its ends, possibly a read error. The chain links TRBV11-1 to TRBJ2-3, with TRBD2 identical over 7 bases. Germline CDR1 reads SGHAT; CDR2 reads FQDESV (reference sequence). This CDR3 is 15 amino acids long. The CDR3, as DNA: TGTGCCAGCAGCTTCGCCGATAGGGGAGGGGATACACAGTATTTT. It is translated as CASSFADRGGDTQYF.

The chain joins TRBV6-2 or TRBV6-3 to TRBJ1-2, with D unclear. This CDR3 has 17 residues. The V end lost 5 bases, the J end lost 0 bases, and 19 bases lay between the germline ends. Per the germline V gene, CDR1 is MNHEY and CDR2 is SVGEGT. The CDR3: CASSPTRIMDSNYGYTF. The CDR3 nucleotides are TGTGCCAGCAGTCCTACGAGAATTATGGATTCTAACTATGGCTACACCTTC.

About this clonotype: Its ends do not fully match the called genes, so a read error is possible. The chain has TRBV6-1 and TRBJ2-1, with TRBD2 matching over 13 bases. This CDR3 has 16 amino acids. Per the germline V gene, CDR1 is MNHNS and CDR2 is SASEGT. The CDR3, as DNA: TGTTCCAGCAGTGAACAGACTAGCGGGAGGATCAATGAGCAGTTCTTC. The encoded protein is CSSSEQTSGRINEQFF.

About this clonotype itself: Since the CDR3 does not end with the conserved phenylalanine or tryptophan, this likely comes from a read error. The chain combines TRBV4-2 with TRBJ1-3, with TRBD1 matching over 9 bases. Trimming at V came to 4 bases and at J to 2 bases, leaving 12 bases not matched to a gene. The CDR3 consists of 18 residues. Germline CDR1 LGHNA, CDR2 YNFKEQ. CDR3: CASSREPRRTGAGNTIYY. In DNA, the CDR3 is TGTGCCAGCAGCCGTGAGCCAAGAAGGACAGGGGCTGGAAACACCATATATTAT.